The 15 T cell receptor beta chains presented below share a single source sample, sequenced in a study of HIV-infected patients and healthy controls. Alpha and beta constant-region primers primed reverse transcription of 500 to 550 ng RNA. Alpha and beta chain libraries were made separately by chain-specific third strand synthesis with multiplexing indices. From the 5' RACE reads, TCRdb called clonotypes with MiXCR, one entry per CDR3 protein. This sample carries more than 9,500 distinct CDR3 sequences, less than 9.5% of them seen once, and the ten largest clones take 35% to 40%. The repertoire came from unfractionated whole blood and reflected all unsorted peripheral T cells. This specimen was blood, taken before antiretroviral therapy. The receptors originated from an adult with HIV infection.

This clonotype was seen repeatedly, ten times or more. The chain recombines TRBV7-8 with TRBJ2-3; 10 nucleotides match TRBD2. CDR1 is SGHVS and CDR2 is FQNEAQ in the germline V gene. Trimming removed 0 bases from V and 4 bases from J; junction bases left unmatched: 7. The CDR3 has 17 amino acids. The chain's CDR3 is CASSLAPLLAGADTQYF. The CDR3 DNA reads as TGTGCCAGCAGCTTAGCCCCCCTTCTAGCGGGGGCAGATACGCAGTATTTT.

This clonotype was seen many times. This chain connects TRBV6-6 to TRBJ2-7, with 10 bases matching TRBD1. This CDR3 contains 14 residues. Germline CDR1 reads MNHNY; CDR2 reads SVGAGI (reference sequence). Trimming took 7 bases from V and 6 from J; bases not matched to a gene: 9. The CDR3 loop is CASIDRDRGPEQYF. As DNA, the CDR3 is TGTGCCAGCATCGACAGAGACAGGGGGCCCGAGCAGTACTTC.

This clonotype occurred many times. The gene calls are TRBV2 and TRBJ2-3; 12 bases line up with TRBD2. This CDR3 region has 18 residues. Per the germline V gene, CDR1 is SNHLY and CDR2 is FYNNEI. Losses at the gene ends were 6 bases for V and 2 bases for J; bases not matched to a gene: 12. The CDR3 DNA is TGTGCCAGCAGCAGGACTAGCGGGGCTCACGGGGTCACAGATACGCAGTATTTT. This sequence encodes CASSRTSGAHGVTDTQYF.

This clonotype has at least ten counts. The V gene is TRBV18, the J gene TRBJ2-1; 12 nucleotides agree with TRBD1. This CDR3 has 18 residues. Germline V gives CDR1 KGHSH, CDR2 LQKENI. V lost 3 bases to trimming and J lost 7 bases; unmatched junction nucleotides: 13. The CDR3 loop reads CASSPLAPGQGAGNEQFF. For the CDR3, the DNA is TGTGCCAGCTCACCCCTTGCTCCGGGACAGGGGGCGGGAAATGAGCAGTTCTTC. The entire variable domain, with the rest obtained from reference TRBV18 and TRBJ2-1, is as follows: NAGVMQNPRHLVRRRGQEARLRCSPMKGHSHVYWYRQLPEEGLKFMVYLQKENIIDESGMPKERFSAEFPKEGPSILRIQQVVRGDSAAYFCASSPLAPGQGAGNEQFFGPGTRLTVL.

Many counts were recorded for this clonotype. The V call is TRBV7-2, the J call TRBJ1-3, with 9 bases identical to TRBD1. The CDR3 extends over 15 amino acids. Per germline, CDR1 SGHTA and CDR2 FQGNSA. V dropped 3 bases and J dropped 4; count of bases not matched to a gene: 4. In DNA, the CDR3 is TGTGCCAGCAGCTTTGGGACAGGGAAGGGAAACACCATATATTTT. Translation gives CASSFGTGKGNTIYF.

Ten or more counts support this clonotype. The genes are TRBV6-5 and TRBJ1-6; D is unclear. Deletions cut 6 bases from V and 7 bases from J, with 10 bases between. This CDR3 is built from 13 residues. Germline CDR1 MNHEY, CDR2 SVGAGI. The CDR3 protein is CASSRSGNSPLHF. DNA of the CDR3: TGTGCCAGCAGCCGGAGTGGGAATTCACCCCTCCACTTT.

The rearrangement joins TRBV7-2 to TRBJ2-1; tentatively, D is TRBD1 (7 bases). V was clipped by 4 bases and J by 6 bases, with 10 bases between them. Germline loops: CDR1 SGHTA, CDR2 FQGNSA. CDR3 length equals 13 residues. The CDR3 reads CASSSQGGNEQFF. As DNA, the CDR3 is TGTGCCAGCAGCTCCCAGGGGGGCAATGAGCAGTTCTTC. The full variable domain, with the rest looked up from reference TRBV7-2 and TRBJ2-1, is GAGVSQSPSNKVTEKGKDVELRCDPISGHTALYWYRQSLGQGLEFLIYFQGNSAPDKSGLPSDRFSAERTGGSVSTLTIQRTQQEDSAVYLCASSSQGGNEQFFGPGTRLTVL.

Ten or more counts support this clonotype. CDR3: CASSQDMTSYEQYF. The CDR3 nucleotides are TGCGCCAGCAGCCAAGATATGACCTCCTACGAGCAGTACTTC. The chain recombines TRBV4-3 with TRBJ2-7, with D unresolved. V was pared by 0 bases and J by 0 bases, with 6 bases between. The CDR3 consists of 14 residues. Germline-derived CDR1 and CDR2 are LGHNA and YSLEER.

This clonotype was counted ten times or more. V usage is TRBV6-1 and J usage is TRBJ1-1; 9 positions match TRBD1. After removal of 0 bases from V and 5 bases from J, the junction contained 13 bases not matched to a gene. Germline CDR1 is MNHNS and CDR2 is SASEGT. The CDR3 spans 18 residues. DNA for the CDR3: TGTGCCAGCAGTGAAGCTACCGGGACAGGGAGTATCATTACTGAAGCTTTCTTT. It is translated as CASSEATGTGSIITEAFF.

In this sample, this clonotype is medium-sized. V gene TRBV11-2 combines with J gene TRBJ1-1; D is uncertain. The CDR3 length is 13 residues. V was cut by 1 base and J by 3 bases, with 6 bases left in between. Germline CDR1 is SGHAT and CDR2 is FQNNGV. CDR3 sequence reads: CASSLARDTEAFF. The CDR3 region has the DNA TGTGCCAGCAGCTTAGCCCGGGACACTGAAGCTTTCTTT.

Many counts were recorded for this clonotype. This chain connects TRBV6-2 or TRBV6-3 to TRBJ2-1; D gene unclear. CDR1 and CDR2 from the germline V gene are MNHEY and SVGEGT. The CDR3 totals 15 residues. With 5 bases removed from V and 1 base from J, the gap between germline ends came to 12 bases. The CDR3 protein is CASSDRSRSYNEQFF. CDR3 nucleotides: TGTGCCAGCAGTGATAGATCCCGTTCCTACAATGAGCAGTTCTTC.

By share, this clonotype ranks as medium-sized. The chain joins TRBV10-3 to TRBJ2-7; 7 bases are a match to TRBD1. CDR1 is ENHRY, CDR2 SYGVKD, per germline. This CDR3 contains 14 residues. Unmatched junction bases numbered 7, after V lost 8 bases and J lost 0 bases. For the CDR3, the DNA is TGTGCCATCGGAGGCAGGGGGTACTCCTACGAGCAGTACTTC. Translation: CAIGGRGYSYEQYF.

This clonotype showed up many times. V is TRBV7-2 and J is TRBJ2-6; possibly TRBD2 for D (6 bases). Trimming removed 2 bases from V and 4 bases from J, with 21 bases in between. The CDR3 length is 19 residues. The germline CDR1 and CDR2 sequences are SGHTA and FQGNSA. The CDR3 DNA reads TGTGCCAGCAGCTTAAGGGACTCCGGGTCGATAGCGGGGGCCAACGTCCTGACTTTC. This codes for CASSLRDSGSIAGANVLTF.

This clonotype occurred many times. The chain has TRBV30 and TRBJ1-5, with no clear D. CDR1 is GTSNPN and CDR2 is SVGIG in the germline V gene (reference sequence). Trimming removed 0 bases at V and 7 bases at J, with 10 bases between. This CDR3 has 13 amino acids. The CDR3 bases are TGTGCCTGGAGTGTTAATCTTGGACAGCCCCAGCATTTT. Protein product: CAWSVNLGQPQHF.

Ten or more counts support this clonotype. The gene calls are TRBV18 and TRBJ2-1, with 15 bases aligning to TRBD2. CDR3 length equals 17 residues. J lost 7 bases, V lost 3 bases, and 7 bases had no gene match. The germline V gene has CDR1 KGHSH and CDR2 LQKENI. CDR3 nucleotide sequence: TGTGCCAGCTCACCTCGGACTAGCGGGGGGGCATCGAATGAGCAGTTCTTC. Residues: CASSPRTSGGASNEQFF. Based on the CDR3 plus reference TRBV18 and TRBJ2-1, the full variable domain is NAGVMQNPRHLVRRRGQEARLRCSPMKGHSHVYWYRQLPEEGLKFMVYLQKENIIDESGMPKERFSAEFPKEGPSILRIQQVVRGDSAAYFCASSPRTSGGASNEQFFGPGTRLTVL.